This T cell receptor (beta chain) was identified during a study of shared clonotypes between healthy human individuals. Broader study findings: Larger estimated richness was generally seen in naive subsets than in memory subsets. Among donors, the sharing of clonotypes was expected to be influenced by sequencing depth.

J gave up 3 bases and V 0 bases, and 2 bases lay outside the gene matches. Germline V gene sequence: CDR1 MNHEY, CDR2 SVGAGI. This CDR3 is built from 14 residues. Here immunoSEQ multiplex PCR was the method, and the copy in TCRdb shows in-frame clones only, minus some. The sample shows about 2.4 million clones, approximately 93% of them seen only once. Nashville, Tennessee was home to all donors, who were Caucasian adults. As to this clone: Its specificity is not known. Other DNA sequences of this sample code for an identical CDR3.

The V and J genes are TRBV6-5 and TRBJ2-7; TRBD2 matches at 7 bases. The origin of this receptor is a man aged 18 to 30 in good health. Some clones in this sample may be carry-over from other donors' samples. Sequencing was performed on naive CD4+ T cells from PBMCs. Subset here: CD45RA+ positively selected. The CDR3 loop is CASSYSTSSYEQYF. CDR3 sequence (DNA): TGTGCCAGCAGTTACTCGACTAGCAGCTACGAGCAGTACTTC.